This T cell receptor (beta chain) was sequenced during a study of blood T cells in healthy people across ages. The V gene end was trimmed by 5 bases and the J gene end by 0 bases; junction bases not matched to a gene: 12. The CDR3 loop spans 20 amino acids. Study-level results: No one knew whether donors had CMV, which possibly confounded expanded clonotype changes. TCR beta diversity was tightly associated with the proportion of naive T cells.

A second about 7 to 12 cycle PCR used barcoded and J-beta primers. TCRdb reanalysed the 5' RACE reads using MiXCR and keeps one entry per CDR3 protein. Of more than 1.4 million distinct CDR3 sequences in the sample, around 42% were seen once. Details on this clonotype: Antigen unknown.

The sequencing input was blood. This TCR derives from a woman aged 18-35 years in good health. This chain uses TRBV12-3 or TRBV12-4 with TRBJ2-1; 14 positions agree with TRBD2. This CDR3 reads CASSGAGLAGAWNSYNEQFF. DNA for the CDR3: TGTGCCAGCAGTGGAGCGGGACTAGCGGGAGCTTGGAACTCCTACAATGAGCAGTTCTTC.